This T cell receptor (beta chain) was documented in a study of T cells in Graves' hyperthyroidism and ophthalmopathy. Researchers amplified the TCR beta CDR3 regions from RNA transcripts. The HTBI primer set served for first-round RT-PCR of the TCR CDR3. TCRdb processed the multiplex PCR reads anew with MiXCR; each CDR3 protein has one entry. The data contain 500,000 to 750,000 distinct CDR3 sequences, 14% of them singletons. PBMCs were sourced from 9 to 10 ml fresh peripheral blood. The germline CDR1 and CDR2 sequences are DFQATT and SNEGSKA (reference sequence). The CDR3 consists of 13 residues. V lost 5 bases to trimming and J lost 1 base, with 6 bases between them. This clonotype came up many times.

This clonotype originated in a woman in her late teens or twenties with Graves' ophthalmopathy. The V gene is TRBV20-1, the J gene TRBJ2-6; D call uncertain. The sequencing input was blood. CDR3 sequence: CSAARSGANVLTF. CDR3 DNA sequence: TGCAGTGCTGCGCGTTCTGGGGCCAACGTCCTGACTTTC.